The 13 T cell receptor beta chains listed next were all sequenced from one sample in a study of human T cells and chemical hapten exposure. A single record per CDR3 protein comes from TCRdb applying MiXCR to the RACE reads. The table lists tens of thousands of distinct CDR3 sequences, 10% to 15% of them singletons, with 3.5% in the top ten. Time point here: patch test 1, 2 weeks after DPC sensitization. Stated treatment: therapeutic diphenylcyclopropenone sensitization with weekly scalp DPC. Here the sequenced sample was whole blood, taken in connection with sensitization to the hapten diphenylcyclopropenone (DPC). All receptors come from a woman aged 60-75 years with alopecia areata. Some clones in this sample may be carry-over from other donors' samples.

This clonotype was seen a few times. The CDR3 sequence is CASSQAGQGNEKLFF. CDR3 coding DNA: TGTGCCAGCAGCCAAGCGGGACAGGGTAATGAAAAACTGTTTTTT. The chain employs TRBV4-2 and TRBJ1-4; 9 bases are shared with TRBD1. Trimming took 1 base from V and 4 from J; bases not matched to a gene: 1. Germline CDR1 LGHNA, CDR2 YNFKEQ. This CDR3 region has 15 residues.

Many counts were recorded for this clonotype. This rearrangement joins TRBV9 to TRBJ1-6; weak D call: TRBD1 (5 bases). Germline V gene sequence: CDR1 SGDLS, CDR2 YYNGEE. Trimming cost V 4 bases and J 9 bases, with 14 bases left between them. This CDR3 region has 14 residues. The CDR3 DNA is TGTGCCAGCAGCCCTCAAAGGGGAAGTTCACCCCTCCACTTT. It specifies CASSPQRGSSPLHF.

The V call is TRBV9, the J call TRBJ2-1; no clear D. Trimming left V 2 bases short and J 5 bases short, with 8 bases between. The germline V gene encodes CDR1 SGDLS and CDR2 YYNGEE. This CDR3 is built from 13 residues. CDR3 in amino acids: CASSVGPNNEQFF. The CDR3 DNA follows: TGTGCCAGCAGCGTCGGGCCCAACAATGAGCAGTTCTTC.

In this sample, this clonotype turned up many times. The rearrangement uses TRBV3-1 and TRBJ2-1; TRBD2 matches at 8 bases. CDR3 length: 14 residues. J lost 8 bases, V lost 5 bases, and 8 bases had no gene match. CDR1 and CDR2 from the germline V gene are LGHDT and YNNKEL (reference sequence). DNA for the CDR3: TGTGCCAGCAGCTCCAGCGGGGGAGGGGATGAGCAGTTCTTC. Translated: CASSSSGGGDEQFF.

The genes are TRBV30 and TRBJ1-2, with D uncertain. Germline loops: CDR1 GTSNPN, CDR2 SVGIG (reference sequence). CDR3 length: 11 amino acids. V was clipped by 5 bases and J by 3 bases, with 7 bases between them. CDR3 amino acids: CAWDGYYGYTF. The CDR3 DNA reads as TGTGCCTGGGACGGCTACTATGGCTACACCTTC.

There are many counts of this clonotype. CDR3 nucleotide sequence: TGTGCCAGCAGCCACTTTGGTCAGCCCCAGCATTTT. Translation: CASSHFGQPQHF. The chain couples TRBV3-1 to TRBJ1-5; D unclear. The V end was cut by 3 bases, the J end by 6 bases, with 6 bases between. This CDR3 has 12 residues. The germline CDR1 and CDR2 sequences are LGHDT and YNNKEL (reference sequence). The full variable domain, completed using reference TRBV3-1 and TRBJ1-5, is DTAVSQTPKYLVTQMGNDKSIKCEQNLGHDTMYWYKQDSKKFLKIMFSYNNKELIINETVPNRFSPKSPDKAHLNLHINSLELGDSAVYFCASSHFGQPQHFGDGTRLSIL.

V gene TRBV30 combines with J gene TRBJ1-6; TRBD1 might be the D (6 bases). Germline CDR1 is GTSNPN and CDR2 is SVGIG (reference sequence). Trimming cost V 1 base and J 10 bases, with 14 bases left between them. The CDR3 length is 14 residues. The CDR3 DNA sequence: TGTGCCTGGAGTGACGGGGGGGCCGGGTCACCCCTCCACTTT. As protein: CAWSDGGAGSPLHF.

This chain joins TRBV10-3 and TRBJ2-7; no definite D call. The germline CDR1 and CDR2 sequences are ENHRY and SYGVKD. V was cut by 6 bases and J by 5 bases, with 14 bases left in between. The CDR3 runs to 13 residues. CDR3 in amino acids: CAIRRVSANEQYF. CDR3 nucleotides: TGTGCCATCAGAAGGGTATCTGCGAACGAGCAGTACTTC.

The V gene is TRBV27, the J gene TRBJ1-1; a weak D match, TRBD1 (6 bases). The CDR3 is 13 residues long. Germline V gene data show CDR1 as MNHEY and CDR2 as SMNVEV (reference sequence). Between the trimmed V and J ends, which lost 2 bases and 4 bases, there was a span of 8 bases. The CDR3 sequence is CASSLTTGTEAFF. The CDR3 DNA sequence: TGTGCCAGCAGTTTAACGACAGGCACTGAAGCTTTCTTT.

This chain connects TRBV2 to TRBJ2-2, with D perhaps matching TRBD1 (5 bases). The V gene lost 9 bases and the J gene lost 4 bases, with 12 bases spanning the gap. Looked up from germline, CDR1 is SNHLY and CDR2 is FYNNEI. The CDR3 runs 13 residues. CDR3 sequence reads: CASCTGATGELFF. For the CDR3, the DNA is TGTGCCAGTTGTACAGGAGCCACCGGGGAGCTGTTTTTT.

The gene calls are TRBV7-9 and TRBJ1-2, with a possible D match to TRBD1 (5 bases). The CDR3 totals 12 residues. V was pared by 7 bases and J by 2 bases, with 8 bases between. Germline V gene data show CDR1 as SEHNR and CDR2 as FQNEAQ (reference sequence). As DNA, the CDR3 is TGTGCCAGCAACACAGGCAACTATGGCTACACCTTC. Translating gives CASNTGNYGYTF.

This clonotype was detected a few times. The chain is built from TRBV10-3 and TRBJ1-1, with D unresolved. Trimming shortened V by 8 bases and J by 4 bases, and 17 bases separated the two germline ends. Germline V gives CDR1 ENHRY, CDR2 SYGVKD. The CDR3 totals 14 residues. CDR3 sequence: CAIRGGVIATEAFF. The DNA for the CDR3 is TGTGCCATCCGCGGCGGGGTGATTGCCACTGAAGCTTTCTTT.

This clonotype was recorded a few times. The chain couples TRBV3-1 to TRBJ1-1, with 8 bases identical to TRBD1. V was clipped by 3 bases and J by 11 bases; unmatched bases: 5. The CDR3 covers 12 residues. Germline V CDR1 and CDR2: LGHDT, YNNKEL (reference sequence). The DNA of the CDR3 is TGTGCCAGCAGCCAGACGACAGGGGATGCTTTCTTT. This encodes CASSQTTGDAFF.